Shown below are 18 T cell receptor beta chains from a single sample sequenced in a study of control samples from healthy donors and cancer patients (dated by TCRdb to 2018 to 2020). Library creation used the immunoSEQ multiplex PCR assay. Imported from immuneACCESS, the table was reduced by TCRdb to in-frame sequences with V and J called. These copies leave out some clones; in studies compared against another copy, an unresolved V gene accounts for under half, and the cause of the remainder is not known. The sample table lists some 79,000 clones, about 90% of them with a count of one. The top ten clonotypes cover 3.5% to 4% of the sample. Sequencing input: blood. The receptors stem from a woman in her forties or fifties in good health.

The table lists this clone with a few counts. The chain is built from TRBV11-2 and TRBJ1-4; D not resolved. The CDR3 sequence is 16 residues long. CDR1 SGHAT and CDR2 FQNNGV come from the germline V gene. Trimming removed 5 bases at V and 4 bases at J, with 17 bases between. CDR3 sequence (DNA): TGTGCCAGCAGCCCGGACCGGACTGCCCTTAATGAAAAACTGTTTTTT. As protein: CASSPDRTALNEKLFF. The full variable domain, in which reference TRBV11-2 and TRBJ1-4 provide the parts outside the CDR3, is EAGVAQSPRYKIIEKRQSVAFWCNPISGHATLYWYQQILGQGPKLLIQFQNNGVVDDSQLPKDRFSAERLKGVDSTLKIQPAKLEDSAVYLCASSPDRTALNEKLFFGSGTQLSVL.

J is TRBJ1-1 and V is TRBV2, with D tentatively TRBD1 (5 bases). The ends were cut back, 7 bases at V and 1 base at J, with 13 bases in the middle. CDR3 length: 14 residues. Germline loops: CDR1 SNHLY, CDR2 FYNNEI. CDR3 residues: CASNRGQRNTEAFF. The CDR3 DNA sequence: TGTGCCAGCAATAGGGGTCAGAGGAACACTGAAGCTTTCTTT.

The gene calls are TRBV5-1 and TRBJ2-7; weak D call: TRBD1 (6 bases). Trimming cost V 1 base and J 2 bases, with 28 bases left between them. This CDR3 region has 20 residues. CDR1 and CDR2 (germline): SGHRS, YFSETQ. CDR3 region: CASSLPRSGFQGHLPYEQYF. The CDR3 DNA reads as TGCGCCAGCAGCTTGCCACGAAGTGGTTTTCAGGGACACCTACCCTACGAGCAGTACTTC.

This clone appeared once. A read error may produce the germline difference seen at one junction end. The CDR3 coding sequence is TGTGCCAGCAGCTCCGGACCCCAAAAGACCCAGTACTTC. This encodes CASSSGPQKTQYF. The genes are TRBV28 and TRBJ2-5; D gene ambiguous. CDR1 is MDHEN, CDR2 SYDVKM, per germline. This CDR3 is built from 13 residues.

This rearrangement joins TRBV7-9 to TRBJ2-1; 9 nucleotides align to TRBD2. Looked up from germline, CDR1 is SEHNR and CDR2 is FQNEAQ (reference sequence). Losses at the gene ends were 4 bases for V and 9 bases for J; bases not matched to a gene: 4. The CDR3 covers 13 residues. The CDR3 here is CASSSGLASEQFF. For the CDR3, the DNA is TGTGCCAGCAGCTCGGGACTAGCAAGTGAGCAGTTCTTC.

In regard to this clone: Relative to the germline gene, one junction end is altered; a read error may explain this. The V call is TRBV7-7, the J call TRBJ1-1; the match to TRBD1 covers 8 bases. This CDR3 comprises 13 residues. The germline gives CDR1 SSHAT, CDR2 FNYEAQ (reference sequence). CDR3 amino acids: CASSKDRGTEAFF. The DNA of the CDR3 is TGTGCTAGCAGCAAAGACAGGGGCACTGAAGCTTTCTTT.

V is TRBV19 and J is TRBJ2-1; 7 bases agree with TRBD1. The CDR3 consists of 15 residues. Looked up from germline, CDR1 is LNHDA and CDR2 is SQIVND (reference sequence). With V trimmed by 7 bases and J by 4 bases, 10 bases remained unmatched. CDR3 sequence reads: CASMQQGPRYNEQFF. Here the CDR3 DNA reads TGTGCCAGTATGCAACAGGGGCCCAGGTACAATGAGCAGTTCTTC.

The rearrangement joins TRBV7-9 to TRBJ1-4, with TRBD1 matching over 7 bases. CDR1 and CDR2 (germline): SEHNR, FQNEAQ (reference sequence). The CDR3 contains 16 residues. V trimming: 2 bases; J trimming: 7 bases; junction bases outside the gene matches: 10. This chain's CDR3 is CASSLPQGIEAEKLFF. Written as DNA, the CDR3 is TGTGCCAGCAGCTTACCACAGGGGATCGAAGCTGAAAAACTGTTTTTT. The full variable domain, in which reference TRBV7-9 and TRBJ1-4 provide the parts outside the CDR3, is DTGVSQNPRHKITKRGQNVTFRCDPISEHNRLYWYRQTLGQGPEFLTYFQNEAQLEKSRLLSDRFSAERPKGSFSTLEIQRTEQGDSAMYLCASSLPQGIEAEKLFFGSGTQLSVL.

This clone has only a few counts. DNA of the CDR3: TGTGCCAGCAGCTTATGGCGGCAGGGGGCCACCGGGGAGCTGTTTTTT. Its protein product is CASSLWRQGATGELFF. V gene TRBV7-8 combines with J gene TRBJ2-2; 8 nucleotides match TRBD1. Trimming took 2 bases from V and 4 from J; bases not matched to a gene: 6. CDR1 and CDR2 from the germline V gene are SGHVS and FQNEAQ. This CDR3 contains 16 residues.

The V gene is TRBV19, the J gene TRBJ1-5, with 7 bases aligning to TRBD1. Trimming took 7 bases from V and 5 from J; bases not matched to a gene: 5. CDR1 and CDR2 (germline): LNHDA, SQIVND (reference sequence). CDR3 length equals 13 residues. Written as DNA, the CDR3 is TGTGCCAGTAATAGGGGACAGCATCAGCCCCAGCATTTT. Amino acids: CASNRGQHQPQHF.

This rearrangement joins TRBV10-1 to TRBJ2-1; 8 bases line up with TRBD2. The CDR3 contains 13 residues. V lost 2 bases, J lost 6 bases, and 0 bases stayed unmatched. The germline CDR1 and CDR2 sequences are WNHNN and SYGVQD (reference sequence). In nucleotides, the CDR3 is TGCGCCAGCAGTGAGGGGACTAGCAATGAGCAGTTCTTC. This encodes CASSEGTSNEQFF.

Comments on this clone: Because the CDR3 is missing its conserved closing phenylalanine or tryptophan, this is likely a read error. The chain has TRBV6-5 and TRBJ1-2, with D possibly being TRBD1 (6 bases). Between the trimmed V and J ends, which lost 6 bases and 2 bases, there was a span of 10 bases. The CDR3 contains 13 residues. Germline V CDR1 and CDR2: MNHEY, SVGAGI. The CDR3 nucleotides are TGTGCCAGCAGCAGACAGGAAAACTATGGCTACACCCTC. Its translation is CASSRQENYGYTL.

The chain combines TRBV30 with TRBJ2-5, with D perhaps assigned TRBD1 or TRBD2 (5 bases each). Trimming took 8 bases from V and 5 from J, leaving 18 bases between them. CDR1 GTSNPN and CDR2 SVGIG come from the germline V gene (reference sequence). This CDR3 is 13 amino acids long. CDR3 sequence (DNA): TGTGCCCAAACGGGGCAGTACGAGGAGACCCAGTACTTC. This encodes CAQTGQYEETQYF.

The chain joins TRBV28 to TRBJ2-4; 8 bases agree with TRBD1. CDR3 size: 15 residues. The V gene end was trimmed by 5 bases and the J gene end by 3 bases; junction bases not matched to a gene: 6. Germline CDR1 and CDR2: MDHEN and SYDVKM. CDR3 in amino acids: CASSPGTGGKNIQYF. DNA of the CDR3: TGTGCCAGCAGTCCCGGGACAGGAGGCAAAAACATTCAGTACTTC.

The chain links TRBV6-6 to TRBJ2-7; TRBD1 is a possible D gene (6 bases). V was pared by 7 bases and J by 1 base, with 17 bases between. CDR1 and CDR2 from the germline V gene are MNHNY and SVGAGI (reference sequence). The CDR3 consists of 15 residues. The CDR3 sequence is CASTTQPDSSYEQYF. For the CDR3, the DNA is TGTGCCAGCACTACTCAGCCGGACAGTTCCTACGAGCAGTACTTC.

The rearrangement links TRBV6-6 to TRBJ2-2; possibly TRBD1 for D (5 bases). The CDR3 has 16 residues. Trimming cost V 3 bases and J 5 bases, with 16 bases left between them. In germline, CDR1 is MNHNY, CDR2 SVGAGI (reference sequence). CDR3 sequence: CASSYYELRTTGELFF. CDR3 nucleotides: TGTGCCAGCAGTTATTACGAGCTAAGGACAACCGGGGAGCTGTTTTTT.

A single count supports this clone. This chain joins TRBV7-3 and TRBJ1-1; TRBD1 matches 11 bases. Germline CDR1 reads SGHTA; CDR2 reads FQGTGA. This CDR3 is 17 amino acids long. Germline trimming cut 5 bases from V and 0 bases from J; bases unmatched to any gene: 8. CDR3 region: CASSLGTGGRMNTEAFF. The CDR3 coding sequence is TGTGCCAGCAGCCTCGGGACAGGGGGACGCATGAACACTGAAGCTTTCTTT.

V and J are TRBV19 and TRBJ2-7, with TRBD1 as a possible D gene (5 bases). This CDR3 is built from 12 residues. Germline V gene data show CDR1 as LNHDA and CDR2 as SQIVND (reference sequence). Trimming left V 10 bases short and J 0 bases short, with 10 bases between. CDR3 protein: CATQGSSYEQYF. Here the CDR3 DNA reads TGTGCCACGCAGGGTAGCTCCTACGAGCAGTACTTC.